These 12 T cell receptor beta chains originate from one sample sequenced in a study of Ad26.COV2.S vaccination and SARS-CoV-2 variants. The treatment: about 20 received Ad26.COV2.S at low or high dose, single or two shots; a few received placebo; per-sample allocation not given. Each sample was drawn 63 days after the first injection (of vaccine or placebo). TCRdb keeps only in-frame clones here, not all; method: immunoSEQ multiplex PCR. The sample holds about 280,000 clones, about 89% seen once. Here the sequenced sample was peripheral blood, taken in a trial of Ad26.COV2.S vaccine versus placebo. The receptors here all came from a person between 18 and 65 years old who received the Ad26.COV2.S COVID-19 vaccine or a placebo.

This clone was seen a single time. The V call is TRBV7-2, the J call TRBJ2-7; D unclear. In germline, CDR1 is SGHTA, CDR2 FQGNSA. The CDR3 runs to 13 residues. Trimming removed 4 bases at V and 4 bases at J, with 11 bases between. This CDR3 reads CASSSGNLYEQYF. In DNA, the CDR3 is TGTGCCAGCAGCTCGGGCAATCTTTACGAGCAGTACTTC.

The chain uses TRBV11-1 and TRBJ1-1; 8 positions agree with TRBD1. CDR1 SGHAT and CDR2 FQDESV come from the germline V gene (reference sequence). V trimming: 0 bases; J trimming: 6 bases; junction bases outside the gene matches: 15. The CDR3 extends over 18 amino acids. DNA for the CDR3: TGTGCCAGCAGCTTAGCGGAGGGTCGGGGCAGGGGGCTCTCTGAAGCTTTCTTT. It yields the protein CASSLAEGRGRGLSEAFF.

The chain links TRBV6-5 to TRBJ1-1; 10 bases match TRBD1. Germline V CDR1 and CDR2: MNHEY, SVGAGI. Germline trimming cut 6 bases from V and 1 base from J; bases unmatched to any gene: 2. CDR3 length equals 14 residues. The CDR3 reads CASRDRGPNTEAFF. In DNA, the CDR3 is TGTGCCAGCAGAGACAGGGGGCCGAACACTGAAGCTTTCTTT.

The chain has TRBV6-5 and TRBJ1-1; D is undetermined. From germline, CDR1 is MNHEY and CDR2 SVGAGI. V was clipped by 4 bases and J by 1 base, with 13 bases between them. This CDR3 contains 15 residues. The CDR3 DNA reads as TGTGCCAGCAGTTCCCCCGGGAAGCCGAACACTGAAGCTTTCTTT. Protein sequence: CASSSPGKPNTEAFF.

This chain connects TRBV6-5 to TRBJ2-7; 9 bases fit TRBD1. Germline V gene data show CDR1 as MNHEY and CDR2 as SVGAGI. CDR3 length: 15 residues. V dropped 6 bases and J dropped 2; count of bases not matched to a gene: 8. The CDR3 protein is CASSTTGGFTYEQYF. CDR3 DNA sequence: TGTGCCAGCAGCACCACAGGGGGCTTCACCTACGAGCAGTACTTC.

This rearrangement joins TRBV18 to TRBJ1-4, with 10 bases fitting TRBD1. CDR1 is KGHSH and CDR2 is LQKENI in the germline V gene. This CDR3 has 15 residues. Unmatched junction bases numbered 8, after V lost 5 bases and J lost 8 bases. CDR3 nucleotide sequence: TGTGCCAGCTCAGATGGGACAGGGGTGCGAGAAAAACTGTTTTTT. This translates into CASSDGTGVREKLFF.

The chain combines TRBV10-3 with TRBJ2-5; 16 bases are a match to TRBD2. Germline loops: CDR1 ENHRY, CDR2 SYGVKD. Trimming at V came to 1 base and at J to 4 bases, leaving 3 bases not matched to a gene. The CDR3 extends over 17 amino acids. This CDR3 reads CAISEWGLAGGPETQYF. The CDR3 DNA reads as TGTGCCATCAGTGAGTGGGGACTAGCGGGGGGGCCAGAGACCCAGTACTTC.

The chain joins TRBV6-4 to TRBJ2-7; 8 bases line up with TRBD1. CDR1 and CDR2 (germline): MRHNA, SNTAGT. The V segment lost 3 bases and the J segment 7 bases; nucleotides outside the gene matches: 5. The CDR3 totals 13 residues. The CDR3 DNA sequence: TGTGCCAGCAGTGATCAGGGGGCAGGGGAGCAGTACTTC. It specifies CASSDQGAGEQYF.

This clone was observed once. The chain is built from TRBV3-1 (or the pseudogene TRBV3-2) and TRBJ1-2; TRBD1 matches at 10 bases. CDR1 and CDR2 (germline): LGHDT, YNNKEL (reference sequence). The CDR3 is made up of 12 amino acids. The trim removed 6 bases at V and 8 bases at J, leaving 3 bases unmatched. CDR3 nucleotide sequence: TGTGCCAGCAGTGACAGGGGGCGCGGCTACACCTTC. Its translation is CASSDRGRGYTF.

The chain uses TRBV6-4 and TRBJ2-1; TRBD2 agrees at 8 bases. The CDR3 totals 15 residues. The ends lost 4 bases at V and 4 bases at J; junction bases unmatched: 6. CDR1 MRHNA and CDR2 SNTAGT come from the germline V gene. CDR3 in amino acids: CASSAAGEAYNEQFF. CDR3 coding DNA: TGTGCCAGCAGTGCAGCGGGAGAGGCATACAATGAGCAGTTCTTC.

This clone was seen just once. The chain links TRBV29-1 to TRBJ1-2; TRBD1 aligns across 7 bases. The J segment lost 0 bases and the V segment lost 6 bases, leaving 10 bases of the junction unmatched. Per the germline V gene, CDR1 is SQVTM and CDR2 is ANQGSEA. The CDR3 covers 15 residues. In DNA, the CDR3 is TGCAGCGTGAAAACAGGACAGGAGACTAACTATGGCTACACCTTC. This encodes CSVKTGQETNYGYTF.

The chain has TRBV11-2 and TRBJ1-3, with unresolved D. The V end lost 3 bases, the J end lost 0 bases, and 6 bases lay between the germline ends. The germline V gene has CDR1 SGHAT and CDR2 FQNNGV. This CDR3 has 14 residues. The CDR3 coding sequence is TGTGCCAGCAGCTTGCCCAGCTCTGGAAACACCATATATTTT. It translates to CASSLPSSGNTIYF.